These 32 T cell receptor beta chains originate from one sample sequenced in a study of cytomegalovirus exposure and HLA in healthy donors (dated by TCRdb to 2016 to 2017). The receptor library was made with the immunoSEQ multiplex PCR assay. For the multiplex PCR, a mixture combining 60 forward primers for TCR Vbeta segments and 13 reverse primers for TCR Jbeta segments was used. Not all clones reach the TCRdb copy of this immuneACCESS table, which keeps in-frame sequences only. Checked studies attribute under half of the gap to unresolved V genes and leave the rest unexplained. This sample has some 120,000 clones in its table, and about 80% of those were observed once. The ten biggest clones cover approximately 8.4% of the sample. Sequencing was done on a sample of PBMCs. The source is a man younger than 45 in good health and CMV-seropositive.

V usage is TRBV15 and J usage is TRBJ2-3; D unresolved. The CDR3 has 20 residues. CDR1 LNHNV and CDR2 YYDKDF come from the germline V gene (reference sequence). V lost 0 bases, J lost 7 bases, and 29 bases lay in between. Here the CDR3 reads CATSRDRSRQAQNFKYTQYF. The CDR3, as DNA: TGTGCCACCAGCAGAGATCGGTCTCGGCAGGCACAGAACTTCAAGTATACGCAGTATTTT. The full variable domain, in which reference TRBV15 and TRBJ2-3 provide the parts outside the CDR3, is DAMVIQNPRYQVTQFGKPVTLSCSQTLNHNVMYWYQQKSSQAPKLLFHYYDKDFNNEADTPDNFQSRRPNTSFCFLDIRSPGLGDTAMYLCATSRDRSRQAQNFKYTQYFGPGTRLTVL.

In nucleotides, the CDR3 is TGTGCCAGCAGCTTGGCGAGAGGCACGGCCTACGAGCAGTACTTC. The encoded protein is CASSLARGTAYEQYF. This chain uses TRBV7-9 with TRBJ2-7; the D is unclear. Germline-derived CDR1 and CDR2 are SEHNR and FQNEAQ (reference sequence). V was trimmed by 3 bases and J by 2 bases, leaving 14 bases between them. This CDR3 is built from 15 residues.

This sequence joins TRBV6-1 and TRBJ1-5; D is perhaps TRBD1 (6 bases). CDR1 and CDR2 (germline): MNHNS, SASEGT. V lost 3 bases and J 4 bases, leaving 16 bases between the germline ends. The CDR3 covers 16 residues. For the CDR3, the DNA is TGTGCCAGCAGTGATTCCCCAGGGGCTATGAATCAGCCCCAGCATTTT. Protein product: CASSDSPGAMNQPQHF.

This clone has a single count. J is TRBJ1-5 and V is TRBV27; 9 nucleotides match TRBD1. The CDR3 covers 17 residues. The trim removed 5 bases at V and 4 bases at J, leaving 12 bases unmatched. Germline V CDR1 and CDR2: MNHEY, SMNVEV (reference sequence). This CDR3 is CASSNKRGTGRNQPQHF. Written as DNA, the CDR3 is TGTGCCAGCAGTAACAAGAGGGGGACAGGGAGAAATCAGCCCCAGCATTTT.

The DNA for the CDR3 is TGTGCCAGCAGCCCGACGGACGGACTAGGGGGCGAGCAGTACTTC. Translating it yields CASSPTDGLGGEQYF. The J gene is TRBJ2-7, the V gene TRBV7-2; D may be TRBD2 (7 bases). Germline V gene lookup returns CDR1 SGHTA and CDR2 FQGNSA. This CDR3 is 15 amino acids long. V shed 5 bases and J shed 6 bases, with 20 bases lying between them.

This clone was seen more than once but under ten times. The chain combines TRBV4-1 with TRBJ2-5; 8 nucleotides agree with TRBD2. There are 18 residues in the CDR3. The V segment lost 4 bases and the J segment 4 bases; nucleotides outside the gene matches: 17. CDR1 is MGHRA, CDR2 YSYEKL, per germline. The CDR3 sequence: CASSPTNLGLAGGETQYF. The DNA of the CDR3 is TGCGCCAGCAGCCCTACGAACCTGGGGCTAGCGGGTGGAGAGACCCAGTACTTC.

A few counts support this clone. This chain uses TRBV5-1 with TRBJ1-1; D gene unclear. The CDR3 consists of 14 residues. V dropped 2 bases and J dropped 1 base, with 9 bases sitting between them. Per germline, CDR1 SGHRS and CDR2 YFSETQ. The CDR3 here is CASSFFRRNTEAFF. The CDR3 bases are TGCGCCAGCAGCTTTTTTCGCAGGAACACTGAAGCTTTCTTT.

The chain recombines TRBV29-1 with TRBJ2-5, with D possibly TRBD1 on 8 matching bases. V gave up 7 bases and J gave up 5 bases, with 14 bases separating them. This CDR3 comprises 12 residues. Germline-derived CDR1 and CDR2 are SQVTM and ANQGSEA. The CDR3 loop is CSGVQGGETQYF. The CDR3 DNA follows: TGCAGCGGTGTACAGGGGGGGGAGACCCAGTACTTC.

The chain joins TRBV9 to TRBJ2-1, with 16 positions matching TRBD2. Losses at the gene ends were 3 bases for V and 9 bases for J; bases not matched to a gene: 6. The CDR3 has 16 residues. In germline, CDR1 is SGDLS, CDR2 YYNGEE. CDR3 coding DNA: TGTGCCAGCAGCGCGGGGACTAGCGGGGGGGCCGGTGAGCAGTTCTTC. Its protein is CASSAGTSGGAGEQFF.

Concerning this clone: Relative to the germline gene, one junction end is altered; a read error may explain this. The V and J genes are TRBV7-9 and TRBJ1-1; TRBD1 aligns across 9 bases. CDR1 and CDR2 (germline): SEHNR, FQNEAQ (reference sequence). The CDR3 runs to 12 residues. CDR3 DNA: TGTTCCAGCAGCTTGGGACAGGGTGAAGCTTTCTTT. Translation gives CSSSLGQGEAFF.

A single count supports this clone. The V gene is TRBV19, the J gene TRBJ2-5, with 9 bases identical to TRBD2. The V gene's germline CDR1 is LNHDA and CDR2 SQIVND (reference sequence). The CDR3 is 15 amino acids. Germline trimming cut 10 bases from V and 0 bases from J; bases unmatched to any gene: 9. The DNA for the CDR3 is TGTGCCACCCGAGGGGTAGCGGGGGACCAAGAGACCCAGTACTTC. As protein: CATRGVAGDQETQYF.

V is TRBV5-1 and J is TRBJ2-6; perhaps TRBD1 as D (5 bases). The CDR3 consists of 15 residues. V was pared by 1 base and J by 2 bases, with 7 bases between. The germline V gene encodes CDR1 SGHRS and CDR2 YFSETQ. CDR3 residues: CASSLKGPGANVLTF. Here the CDR3 DNA reads TGCGCCAGCAGCTTGAAGGGGCCTGGGGCCAACGTCCTGACTTTC.

The gene calls are TRBV7-6 and TRBJ1-2, with TRBD1 matching over 8 bases. Germline values: CDR1 SGHVS, CDR2 FNYEAQ. The CDR3 totals 15 residues. V lost 1 base to trimming and J lost 4 bases; unmatched junction nucleotides: 5. The CDR3 spells CASSLVAGGAYGYTF. DNA of the CDR3: TGTGCCAGCAGCTTAGTGGCAGGGGGCGCCTATGGCTACACCTTC.

The chain joins TRBV5-1 to TRBJ1-1; the D gene is possibly TRBD1 (6 bases). Trimming stripped 0 bases from V and 2 bases from J, with 11 bases between. CDR3 length equals 15 residues. Germline assignment: CDR1 SGHRS and CDR2 YFSETQ. The CDR3 loop is CASSLGTALNTEAFF. CDR3 DNA sequence: TGCGCCAGCAGCTTGGGGACAGCGCTAAACACTGAAGCTTTCTTT.

CDR3 residues: CASSFAGDTEAFF. The DNA of the CDR3 is TGTGCCAGCAGTTTTGCGGGGGACACTGAAGCTTTCTTT. This chain uses TRBV27 with TRBJ1-1, with D possibly TRBD1 on 5 matching bases. Germline lookup yields CDR1 MNHEY and CDR2 SMNVEV (reference sequence). CDR3 size: 13 residues. Deletions cut 3 bases from V and 3 bases from J, with 8 bases between.

The gene calls are TRBV18 and TRBJ1-1; D is unclear. Trimming shortened V by 4 bases and J by 0 bases, and 18 bases separated the two germline ends. Germline V gives CDR1 KGHSH, CDR2 LQKENI. The CDR3 spans 17 residues. The CDR3 protein is CASSLTTSRSMNTEAFF. DNA for the CDR3: TGTGCCAGCTCACTTACGACCTCTAGGAGCATGAACACTGAAGCTTTCTTT.

The chain links TRBV9 to TRBJ1-2, with D perhaps matching TRBD1 (6 bases). Germline assignment: CDR1 SGDLS and CDR2 YYNGEE. V dropped 0 bases and J dropped 2 bases, with 11 bases sitting between them. The CDR3 has 15 residues. The CDR3 nucleotides read TGTGCCAGCAGCGTAGAGGCAGGGGCCAACTATGGCTACACCTTC. Translated, it gives CASSVEAGANYGYTF. The full variable domain, in which reference TRBV9 and TRBJ1-2 provide the parts outside the CDR3, is DSGVTQTPKHLITATGQRVTLRCSPRSGDLSVYWYQQSLDQGLQFLIQYYNGEERAKGNILERFSAQQFPDLHSELNLSSLELGDSALYFCASSVEAGANYGYTFGSGTRLTVV.

The chain combines TRBV7-8 with TRBJ1-2; the match to TRBD1 covers 8 bases. The CDR3 extends over 17 amino acids. CDR1 and CDR2 (germline): SGHVS, FQNEAQ. Germline trimming cut 5 bases from V and 4 bases from J; bases unmatched to any gene: 15. This CDR3 reads CASSLKPRDRRTYGYTF. The CDR3 DNA follows: TGTGCCAGCAGCCTAAAGCCTCGGGACAGGAGAACCTATGGCTACACCTTC.

V gene TRBV10-1 combines with J gene TRBJ1-2; 8 nucleotides align to TRBD1. CDR1 and CDR2 from the germline V gene are WNHNN and SYGVQD (reference sequence). The CDR3 contains 14 residues. The V gene end was trimmed by 6 bases and the J gene end by 7 bases; junction bases not matched to a gene: 10. CDR3 in DNA: TGCGCCAGCAGCCCGACAGGGGATTCAGCTGGCTACACCTTC. Amino acid sequence: CASSPTGDSAGYTF.

The chain combines TRBV5-1 with TRBJ1-1; perhaps TRBD1 as D (5 bases). V was shortened by 3 bases and J by 5 bases, with 8 bases between the two germline ends. CDR1 is SGHRS, CDR2 YFSETQ, per germline. The CDR3 length is 12 residues. The CDR3 here is CASSWGGTEAFF. The CDR3 DNA is TGCGCCAGCAGCTGGGGGGGTACTGAAGCTTTCTTT. Full variable domain (outside the CDR3, taken from reference TRBV5-1 and TRBJ1-1): KAGVTQTPRYLIKTRGQQVTLSCSPISGHRSVSWYQQTPGQGLQFLFEYFSETQRNKGNFPGRFSGRQFSNSRSEMNVSTLELGDSALYLCASSWGGTEAFFGQGTRLTVV.

The J gene is TRBJ2-6, the V gene TRBV10-3; the match to TRBD1 covers 8 bases. The J segment lost 0 bases and the V segment lost 3 bases, leaving 7 bases of the junction unmatched. Germline V gene sequence: CDR1 ENHRY, CDR2 SYGVKD. The CDR3 runs 18 residues. CDR3 region: CAISDLGQVFSGANVLTF. The CDR3, as DNA: TGTGCCATCAGTGACCTGGGACAGGTATTCTCTGGGGCCAACGTCCTGACTTTC.

J is TRBJ2-1 and V is TRBV2, with 10 nucleotides matching TRBD2. V trimming: 5 bases; J trimming: 7 bases; junction bases outside the gene matches: 11. The V gene's germline CDR1 is SNHLY and CDR2 FYNNEI. There are 16 residues in the CDR3. The CDR3 DNA sequence: TGTGCCAGCAGTTATAGGAAAGCGGGGGGGCTTAATGAGCAGTTCTTC. The encoded protein is CASSYRKAGGLNEQFF.

V is TRBV30 and J is TRBJ1-2, with no clear D. There are 13 residues in the CDR3. The ends were cut back, 0 bases at V and 4 bases at J, with 9 bases in the middle. Germline lookup yields CDR1 GTSNPN and CDR2 SVGIG (reference sequence). CDR3 residues: CAWSVNRGYGYTF. The CDR3 nucleotides read TGTGCCTGGAGTGTAAACCGGGGCTATGGCTACACCTTC. Complete variable domain (other parts from reference TRBV30 and TRBJ1-2): SQTIHQWPATLVQPVGSPLSLECTVEGTSNPNLYWYRQAAGRGLQLLFYSVGIGQISSEVPQNLSASRPQDRQFILSSKKLLLSDSGFYLCAWSVNRGYGYTFGSGTRLTVV.

The J gene is TRBJ1-3, the V gene TRBV6-1; D is undetermined. Germline-derived CDR1 and CDR2 are MNHNS and SASEGT. The CDR3 runs to 13 residues. V was pared by 4 bases and J by 0 bases, with 4 bases between. CDR3 protein: CASSGSSGNTIYF. The CDR3 nucleotides are TGTGCCAGCAGTGGGAGCTCTGGAAACACCATATATTTT.

This rearrangement joins TRBV28 to TRBJ2-1; D is perhaps TRBD2 (5 bases). The V gene's germline CDR1 is MDHEN and CDR2 SYDVKM. Trimming shortened V by 10 bases and J by 7 bases, and 14 bases separated the two germline ends. The CDR3 is 12 amino acids. CDR3 region: CATRGLVNEQFF. The CDR3 nucleotides read TGTGCCACCCGAGGGTTGGTGAATGAGCAGTTCTTC.

The chain joins TRBV10-3 to TRBJ2-6; unclear D gene. Per the germline V gene, CDR1 is ENHRY and CDR2 is SYGVKD. Between the trimmed V and J ends, which lost 6 bases and 0 bases, there was a span of 12 bases. The CDR3 is 16 amino acids. DNA of the CDR3: TGTGCCATCAGAAAAAGAGGTGGCTCTGGGGCCAACGTCCTGACTTTC. Residues: CAIRKRGGSGANVLTF.

V is TRBV6-6 and J is TRBJ1-5; D may be TRBD1 (6 bases). V was clipped by 5 bases and J by 4 bases, with 12 bases between them. The germline gives CDR1 MNHNY, CDR2 SVGAGI (reference sequence). This CDR3 has 14 amino acids. The CDR3 loop is CASSPYTGNQPQHF. The CDR3 bases are TGTGCCAGCAGTCCGTATACAGGGAATCAGCCCCAGCATTTT.

The chain recombines TRBV7-9 with TRBJ1-2; D uncertain. V was trimmed by 5 bases and J by 0 bases, leaving 7 bases between them. Germline V gene data show CDR1 as SEHNR and CDR2 as FQNEAQ (reference sequence). The CDR3 is 13 amino acids. The CDR3 DNA reads as TGTGCCAGCAGCGTAACGGCTAACTATGGCTACACCTTC. Protein product: CASSVTANYGYTF.

This chain joins TRBV19 and TRBJ2-3; no clear D gene. CDR3 length equals 12 residues. The germline V gene has CDR1 LNHDA and CDR2 SQIVND (reference sequence). V lost 4 bases and J lost 6, with 8 bases in between. The CDR3 here is CASSRASDTQYF. The DNA for the CDR3 is TGTGCCAGTAGTAGGGCCTCGGATACGCAGTATTTT.

This clone was found a few times. This sequence joins TRBV30 and TRBJ2-1, with 8 nucleotides matching TRBD2. Trimming cost V 3 bases and J 4 bases; bases outside gene matches: 8. Germline CDR1 reads GTSNPN; CDR2 reads SVGIG (reference sequence). CDR3 size: 15 residues. CDR3 residues: CAWRPGLAPYNEQFF. CDR3 nucleotide sequence: TGTGCCTGGAGACCCGGACTAGCCCCATACAATGAGCAGTTCTTC.

This chain links TRBV7-2 with TRBJ2-1; TRBD2 matches at 7 bases. The length of the CDR3 is 14 residues. Germline trimming cut 2 bases from V and 9 bases from J; bases unmatched to any gene: 7. Germline CDR1 and CDR2: SGHTA and FQGNSA. CDR3 nucleotides: TGTGCCAGCAGCTTATTGGGAGGGTTAGGTGAGCAGTTCTTC. This sequence encodes CASSLLGGLGEQFF.

The sample holds a few counts of this clone. The chain carries TRBV4-1 and TRBJ1-5; D gene ambiguous. The CDR3 is 16 residues long. Trimming removed 2 bases at V and 4 bases at J, with 15 bases between. The germline V gene encodes CDR1 MGHRA and CDR2 YSYEKL. The CDR3 loop is CASSQSTGRLNQPQHF. The CDR3 DNA is TGCGCCAGCAGCCAAAGTACCGGGAGACTAAATCAGCCCCAGCATTTT.